This TCR beta chain was recorded in a study of OX40 agonist ivuxolimab in advanced cancers. Study-level background: Hepatocellular carcinoma, melanoma, renal cell or head and neck cancer affected the dose-escalation patients. Study results and caveats: In the expanded peripheral T cells, antigen specificity was never determined. There was clonal expansion of CD4+ and CD8+ blood T cells by week 6 at 0.1 to 3.0 mg/kg.

About this clone itself: Its antigen is not known.

Produced via immunoSEQ multiplex PCR; TCRdb's table is partial and in-frame only. The data show about 55,000 clones, 86% seen once. The receptor was isolated from an adult with an advanced solid tumor such as melanoma, head and neck, liver or kidney cancer. This material consisted of CD4+ or CD8+ T cells sorted from blood, taken in a trial of the OX40 agonist ivuxolimab.

CDR3 nucleotide sequence: TGTGCCAGCAGCTCGTGGGGGGGCAATGAGCAGTTCTTC. Protein product: CASSSWGGNEQFF. The chain couples TRBV5-6 to TRBJ2-1, with 7 positions matching TRBD2. The germline V gene has CDR1 SGHDT and CDR2 YYEEEE. V was pared by 3 bases and J by 6 bases, with 3 bases of the junction left unmatched. This CDR3 spans 13 amino acids.